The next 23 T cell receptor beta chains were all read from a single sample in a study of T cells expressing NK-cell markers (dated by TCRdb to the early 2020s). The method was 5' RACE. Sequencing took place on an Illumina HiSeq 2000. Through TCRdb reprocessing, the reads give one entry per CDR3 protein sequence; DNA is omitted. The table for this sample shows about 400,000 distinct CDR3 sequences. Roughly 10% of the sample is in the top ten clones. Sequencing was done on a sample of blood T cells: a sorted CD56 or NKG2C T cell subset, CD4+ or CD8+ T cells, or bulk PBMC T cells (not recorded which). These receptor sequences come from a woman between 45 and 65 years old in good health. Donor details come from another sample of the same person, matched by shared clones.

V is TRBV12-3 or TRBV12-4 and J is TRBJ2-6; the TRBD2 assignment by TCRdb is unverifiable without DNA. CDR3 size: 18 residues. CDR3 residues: CASSETSGSLSGANVLTF.

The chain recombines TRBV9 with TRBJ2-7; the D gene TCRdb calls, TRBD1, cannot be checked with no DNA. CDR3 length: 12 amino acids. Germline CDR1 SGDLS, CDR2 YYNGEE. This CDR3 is CASSVGTGPQYF.

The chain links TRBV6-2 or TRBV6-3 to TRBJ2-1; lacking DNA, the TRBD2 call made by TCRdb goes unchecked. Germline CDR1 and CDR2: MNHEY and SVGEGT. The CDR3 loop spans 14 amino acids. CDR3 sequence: CASSYSGRAAEQFF.

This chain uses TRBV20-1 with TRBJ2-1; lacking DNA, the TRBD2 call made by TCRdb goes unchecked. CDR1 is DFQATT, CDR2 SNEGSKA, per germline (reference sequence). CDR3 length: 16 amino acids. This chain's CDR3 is CSAPDGTSTPYNEQFF.

The CDR3 here is CSARDWLAGEEQYF. The V call is TRBV20-1, the J call TRBJ2-3; the TCRdb call, TRBD2, lacks DNA for checking. Per germline, CDR1 DFQATT and CDR2 SNEGSKA (reference sequence). The CDR3 is made up of 14 amino acids.

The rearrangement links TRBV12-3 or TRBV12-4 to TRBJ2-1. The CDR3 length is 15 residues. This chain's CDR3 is CASSLEVTSYNEQFF.

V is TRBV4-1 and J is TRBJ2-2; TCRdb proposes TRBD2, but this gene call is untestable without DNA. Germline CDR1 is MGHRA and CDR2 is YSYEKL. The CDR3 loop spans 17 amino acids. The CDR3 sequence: CASSQDGTSGRFGELFF.

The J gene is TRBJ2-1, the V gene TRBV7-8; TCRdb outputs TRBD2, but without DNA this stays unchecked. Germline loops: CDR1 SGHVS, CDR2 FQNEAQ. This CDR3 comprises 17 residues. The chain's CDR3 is CASSFPTLVSGLNEQFF.

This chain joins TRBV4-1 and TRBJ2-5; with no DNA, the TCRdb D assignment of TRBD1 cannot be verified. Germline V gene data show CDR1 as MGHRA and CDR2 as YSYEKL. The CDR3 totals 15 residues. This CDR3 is CASSQGRDKGGTQYF.

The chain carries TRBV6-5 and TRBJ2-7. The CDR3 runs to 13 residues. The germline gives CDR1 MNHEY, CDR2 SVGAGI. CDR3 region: CASNTPRGYEQYF.

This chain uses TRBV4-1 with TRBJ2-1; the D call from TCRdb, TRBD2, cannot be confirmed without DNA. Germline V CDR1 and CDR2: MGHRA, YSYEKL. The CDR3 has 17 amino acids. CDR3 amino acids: CASSQFSLAGGNNEQFF.

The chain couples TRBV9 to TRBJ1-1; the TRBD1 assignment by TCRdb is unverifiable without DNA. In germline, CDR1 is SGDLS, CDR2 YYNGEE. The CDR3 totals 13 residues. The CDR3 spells CASSVEAGGEAFF.

The CDR3 protein is CASSLGQGSTDTQYF. The chain carries TRBV5-1 and TRBJ2-3; the D gene TCRdb calls, TRBD1, cannot be checked with no DNA. CDR3 size: 15 residues. Germline CDR1 is SGHRS and CDR2 is YFSETQ. Variable domain in full (rest from reference TRBV5-1 and TRBJ2-3): KAGVTQTPRYLIKTRGQQVTLSCSPISGHRSVSWYQQTPGQGLQFLFEYFSETQRNKGNFPGRFSGRQFSNSRSEMNVSTLELGDSALYLCASSLGQGSTDTQYFGPGTRLTVL.

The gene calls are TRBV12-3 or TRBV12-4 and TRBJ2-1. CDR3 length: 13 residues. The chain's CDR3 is CAIENYNYNEQFF.

Here the CDR3 reads CASSSSFGVTF. The genes are TRBV25-1 and TRBJ1-2. This CDR3 region has 11 residues. Germline values: CDR1 MGHDK, CDR2 SYGVNS.

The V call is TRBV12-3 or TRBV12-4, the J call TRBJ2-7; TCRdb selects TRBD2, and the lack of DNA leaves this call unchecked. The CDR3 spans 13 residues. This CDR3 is CASSFREGSEQYF.

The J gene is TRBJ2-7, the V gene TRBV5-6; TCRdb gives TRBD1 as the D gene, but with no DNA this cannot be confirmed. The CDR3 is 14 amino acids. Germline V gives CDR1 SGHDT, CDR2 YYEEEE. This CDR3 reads CASSFGQGDYEQYF.

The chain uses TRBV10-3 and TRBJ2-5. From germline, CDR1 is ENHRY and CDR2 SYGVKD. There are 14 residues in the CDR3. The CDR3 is CAISDQRTQETQYF.

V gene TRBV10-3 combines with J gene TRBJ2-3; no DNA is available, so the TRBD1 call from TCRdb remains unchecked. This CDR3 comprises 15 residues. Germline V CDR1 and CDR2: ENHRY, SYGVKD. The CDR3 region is CAISGETGRADTQYF.

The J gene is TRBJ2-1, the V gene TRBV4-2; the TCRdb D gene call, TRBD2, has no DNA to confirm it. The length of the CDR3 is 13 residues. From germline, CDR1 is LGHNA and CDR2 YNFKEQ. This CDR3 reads CASSHLTSGEQFF.

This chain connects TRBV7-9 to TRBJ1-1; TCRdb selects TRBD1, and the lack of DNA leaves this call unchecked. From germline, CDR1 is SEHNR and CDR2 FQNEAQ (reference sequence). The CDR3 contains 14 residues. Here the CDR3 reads CASSPQGRIEGAFF.

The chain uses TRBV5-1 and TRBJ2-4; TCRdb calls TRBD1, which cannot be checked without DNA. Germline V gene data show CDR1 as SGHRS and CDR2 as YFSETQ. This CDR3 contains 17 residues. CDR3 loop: CASSYPRDRRAKNIQYF.

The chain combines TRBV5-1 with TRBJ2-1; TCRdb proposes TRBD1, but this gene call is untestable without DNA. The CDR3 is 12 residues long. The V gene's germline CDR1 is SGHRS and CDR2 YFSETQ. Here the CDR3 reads CASSFEGQEQFF.